The 13 T cell receptor beta chains in this list originate from one sample, sequenced in a study of cytomegalovirus exposure and HLA in healthy donors. Primers for the PCR totalled 60 Vbeta and 13 Jbeta. This table comes from immunoSEQ multiplex PCR, and its TCRdb copy is limited to in-frame clones, with some not included. There are around 100,000 clones in the sample; approximately 85% occur only once, and less than 5% lies in the top ten. Material: PBMCs. These receptors all come from a man aged 25-45 years in good health and CMV-seronegative.

The V and J genes are TRBV5-1 and TRBJ2-5; 15 bases map to TRBD2. From germline, CDR1 is SGHRS and CDR2 YFSETQ. V lost 4 bases to trimming and J lost 4 bases; unmatched junction nucleotides: 2. CDR3 size: 15 residues. The CDR3 spells CASSPGLAGGETQYF. In DNA form, the CDR3 reads TGCGCCAGCAGCCCGGGACTAGCGGGGGGAGAGACCCAGTACTTC.

This chain uses TRBV18 with TRBJ2-5; D gene ambiguous. Per germline, CDR1 KGHSH and CDR2 LQKENI. Trimming removed 3 bases from V and 9 bases from J, with 23 bases in between. The length of the CDR3 is 16 residues. CDR3 in amino acids: CASSPIKSQALRAQYF. The CDR3 DNA reads as TGTGCCAGCTCACCCATCAAAAGCCAAGCCCTCCGAGCCCAGTACTTC.

This chain links TRBV6-5 with TRBJ2-7; TRBD2 aligns across 10 bases. J gave up 5 bases and V 6 bases, and 10 bases lay outside the gene matches. The CDR3 contains 15 residues. The germline V gene encodes CDR1 MNHEY and CDR2 SVGAGI. This CDR3 reads CASSPRSGLANEQYF. CDR3 nucleotide sequence: TGTGCCAGCAGCCCCCGGTCGGGACTAGCGAACGAGCAGTACTTC.

The chain couples TRBV5-1 to TRBJ1-1; D gene ambiguous. The germline V gene has CDR1 SGHRS and CDR2 YFSETQ. With 4 bases removed from V and 1 base from J, the gap between germline ends came to 8 bases. There are 13 residues in the CDR3. The CDR3 here is CASSIPGNTEAFF. DNA of the CDR3: TGCGCCAGCAGCATTCCAGGGAACACTGAAGCTTTCTTT.

The CDR3 is CASSPGSTDTQYF. In DNA, the CDR3 is TGCGCCAGCAGCCCGGGTAGCACAGATACGCAGTATTTT. The chain employs TRBV5-1 and TRBJ2-3; the D is unclear. Trimming left V 4 bases short and J 0 bases short, with 6 bases between. This CDR3 has 13 amino acids. CDR1 SGHRS and CDR2 YFSETQ come from the germline V gene.

CDR3 in DNA: TGTGCCAGCAGTAGGAAAGGGACGGGGACATACAATGAGCAGTTCTTC. Its protein is CASSRKGTGTYNEQFF. The chain joins TRBV27 to TRBJ2-1; weak D call: TRBD1 (6 bases). CDR1 is MNHEY and CDR2 is SMNVEV in the germline V gene (reference sequence). V shed 5 bases and J shed 4 bases, with 18 bases lying between them. The CDR3 consists of 16 residues.

V is TRBV7-9 and J is TRBJ1-5; D gene unclear. Germline V gives CDR1 SEHNR, CDR2 FQNEAQ (reference sequence). Trimming pared 5 bases from V and 6 bases from J, leaving 8 bases between. The CDR3 length is 12 residues. The CDR3 protein is CASSQTSQPQHF. DNA for the CDR3: TGTGCCAGCAGCCAGACAAGTCAGCCCCAGCATTTT.

The chain is built from TRBV28 and TRBJ1-5; a possible D gene is TRBD1 (5 bases). Between the trimmed V and J ends, which lost 7 bases and 9 bases, there was a span of 16 bases. The germline V gene encodes CDR1 MDHEN and CDR2 SYDVKM. This CDR3 is 13 amino acids long. The CDR3 region is CASKPGGTRPQHF. CDR3 in DNA: TGTGCCAGCAAACCCGGCGGGACCCGGCCCCAGCATTTT.

The rearrangement joins TRBV9 to TRBJ2-3; weak D call: TRBD2 (5 bases). This CDR3 region has 13 residues. V was trimmed by 6 bases and J by 2 bases, leaving 10 bases between them. Germline CDR1 and CDR2: SGDLS and YYNGEE. The CDR3 bases are TGTGCCAGCAAACCGGGAAACACAGATACGCAGTATTTT. Translated, it gives CASKPGNTDTQYF. The whole variable domain, remainder taken from reference TRBV9 and TRBJ2-3, is DSGVTQTPKHLITATGQRVTLRCSPRSGDLSVYWYQQSLDQGLQFLIQYYNGEERAKGNILERFSAQQFPDLHSELNLSSLELGDSALYFCASKPGNTDTQYFGPGTRLTVL.

The chain combines TRBV27 with TRBJ2-7; 8 bases match TRBD2. Germline CDR1 MNHEY, CDR2 SMNVEV (reference sequence). The V and J ends lost 5 bases and 3 bases, in that order; junction bases with no gene match: 9. The CDR3 has 15 residues. The CDR3 protein is CASSIVAGYLYEQYF. The DNA of the CDR3 is TGTGCCAGCAGTATAGTAGCGGGATATCTCTACGAGCAGTACTTC.

V and J are TRBV7-2 and TRBJ2-3; 11 bases map to TRBD2. The germline gives CDR1 SGHTA, CDR2 FQGNSA. CDR3 length equals 16 residues. With 5 bases clipped from V and 0 bases from J, the junction kept 4 bases outside the gene matches. CDR3 in amino acids: CASSTRLAGSTDTQYF. CDR3 in DNA: TGTGCCAGCAGCACACGACTAGCGGGGAGCACAGATACGCAGTATTTT.

This chain links TRBV7-6 with TRBJ1-5; TRBD1 might be the D (6 bases). Germline assignment: CDR1 SGHVS and CDR2 FNYEAQ. The V end was cut by 5 bases, the J end by 2 bases, with 13 bases between. CDR3 length equals 15 residues. CDR3 in DNA: TGTGCCAGCAGCCTTACAGGGTCGGGCAATCAGCCCCAGCATTTT. It codes for CASSLTGSGNQPQHF.

CDR3 residues: CASRDRGGAPNEQFF. The DNA for the CDR3 is TGCGCCAGCAGGGACAGAGGGGGGGCCCCGAATGAGCAGTTCTTC. The chain combines TRBV5-1 with TRBJ2-1; D perhaps matches TRBD2 (7 bases). Trimming removed 5 bases at V and 7 bases at J, with 19 bases between. The CDR3 loop spans 15 amino acids. Per germline, CDR1 SGHRS and CDR2 YFSETQ.